These 20 T cell receptor beta chains originate from one sample sequenced in a study of blood T cell repertoires in COVID-19. The method was immunoSEQ multiplex PCR; TCRdb's version includes in-frame clones alone and lacks a portion of them. The table records around 150,000 clones, about 85% of them present only once. The sequenced material came from peripheral blood. Source of these receptors: a man between 40 and 49 years old with acute or convalescent COVID-19.

This sequence joins TRBV2 and TRBJ2-1; D is ambiguous. The V end was cut by 1 base, the J end by 6 bases, with 10 bases between. The CDR3 consists of 14 residues. Germline loops: CDR1 SNHLY, CDR2 FYNNEI. Here the CDR3 reads CASSEGLFSNEQFF. CDR3 bases: TGTGCCAGCAGTGAAGGACTCTTTTCCAATGAGCAGTTCTTC.

J is TRBJ2-5 and V is TRBV5-1, with D tentatively TRBD2 (6 bases). V was cut by 0 bases and J by 0 bases, with 12 bases left in between. From germline, CDR1 is SGHRS and CDR2 YFSETQ. This CDR3 spans 16 amino acids. The CDR3, as DNA: TGCGCCAGCAGCTTGGTGGGCGGGGCTAACCAAGAGACCCAGTACTTC. Its translation: CASSLVGGANQETQYF.

The chain joins TRBV5-1 to TRBJ2-1; possible D gene TRBD1, 6 bases. The CDR3 is made up of 15 amino acids. Germline CDR1 is SGHRS and CDR2 is YFSETQ. The V end lost 4 bases, the J end lost 0 bases, and 11 bases lay between the germline ends. The CDR3 DNA follows: TGCGCCAGCAGCATCGGACAGCTCTCCTACAATGAGCAGTTCTTC. Its translation is CASSIGQLSYNEQFF.

This clone was recorded only once. The chain links TRBV5-1 to TRBJ1-1; 8 bases fit TRBD1. Looked up from germline, CDR1 is SGHRS and CDR2 is YFSETQ. The CDR3 extends over 15 amino acids. After removal of 3 bases from V and 5 bases from J, the junction contained 9 bases not matched to a gene. The DNA of the CDR3 is TGCGCCAGCAGCTCCTCAGCAGGGGGCTTTACTGAAGCTTTCTTT. It encodes CASSSSAGGFTEAFF.

This chain connects TRBV9 to TRBJ2-3; D gene ambiguous. The CDR3 covers 16 residues. The germline CDR1 and CDR2 sequences are SGDLS and YYNGEE. The ends were cut back, 0 bases at V and 7 bases at J, with 18 bases in the middle. The CDR3 loop is CASSVGAGSTHYTQYF. For the CDR3, the DNA is TGTGCCAGCAGCGTAGGGGCCGGCTCGACCCACTATACGCAGTATTTT.

The chain recombines TRBV7-2 with TRBJ1-5, with D possibly matching TRBD1 (6 bases). This CDR3 region has 18 residues. V dropped 0 bases and J dropped 4 bases, with 19 bases sitting between them. CDR1 is SGHTA, CDR2 FQGNSA, per germline. Here the CDR3 DNA reads TGTGCCAGCAGCTTAGCTCCGGGACAATGGGGTAATAATCAGCCCCAGCATTTT. This encodes CASSLAPGQWGNNQPQHF.

This chain joins TRBV30 and TRBJ2-4, with 7 bases matching TRBD2. This CDR3 is built from 16 residues. V dropped 3 bases and J dropped 0; count of bases not matched to a gene: 8. Germline CDR1 and CDR2: GTSNPN and SVGIG (reference sequence). DNA of the CDR3: TGTGCCTGGAGCGCTAGCGGAGGTCTAGCCAAAAACATTCAGTACTTC. As protein: CAWSASGGLAKNIQYF. Using reference TRBV30 and TRBJ2-4 for the parts outside the CDR3, the full variable domain is SQTIHQWPATLVQPVGSPLSLECTVEGTSNPNLYWYRQAAGRGLQLLFYSVGIGQISSEVPQNLSASRPQDRQFILSSKKLLLSDSGFYLCAWSASGGLAKNIQYFGAGTRLSVL.

This CDR3 reads CASSPGQGRTDTQYF. The CDR3 DNA reads as TGTGCCAGCAGCCCGGGACAGGGTCGCACAGATACGCAGTATTTT. The J gene is TRBJ2-3, the V gene TRBV5-6; 9 positions agree with TRBD1. CDR1 is SGHDT, CDR2 YYEEEE, per germline. This CDR3 is built from 15 residues. Trimming at V came to 4 bases and at J to 1 base, leaving 4 bases not matched to a gene. Combining the CDR3 with reference TRBV5-6 and TRBJ2-3 gives the whole variable domain DAGVTQSPTHLIKTRGQQVTLRCSPKSGHDTVSWYQQALGQGPQFIFQYYEEEERQRGNFPDRFSGHQFPNYSSELNVNALLLGDSALYLCASSPGQGRTDTQYFGPGTRLTVL.

The J gene is TRBJ1-1, the V gene TRBV5-4; 12 positions match TRBD1. In germline, CDR1 is SGHNT, CDR2 YYREEE (reference sequence). The CDR3 is 16 residues long. V lost 4 bases and J lost 3; bases outside the gene matches: 7. CDR3 protein: CASSIPGQGAYTEAFF. CDR3 coding DNA: TGTGCCAGCAGCATTCCGGGACAGGGGGCGTACACTGAAGCTTTCTTT. The variable domain in full, with the rest retrieved from reference TRBV5-4 and TRBJ1-1, is ETGVTQSPTHLIKTRGQQVTLRCSSQSGHNTVSWYQQALGQGPQFIFQYYREEENGRGNFPPRFSGLQFPNYSSELNVNALELDDSALYLCASSIPGQGAYTEAFFGQGTRLTVV.

V gene TRBV19 combines with J gene TRBJ1-6, with 9 positions matching TRBD1. There are 14 residues in the CDR3. Germline CDR1 reads LNHDA; CDR2 reads SQIVND (reference sequence). Trimming cost V 7 bases and J 6 bases; bases outside gene matches: 4. CDR3 DNA sequence: TGTGCCAGTAATCCGGGACAGGGTAATTCACCCCTCCACTTT. This codes for CASNPGQGNSPLHF.

V and J are TRBV5-8 and TRBJ1-5; 7 nucleotides line up with TRBD1. Unmatched junction bases numbered 2, after V lost 2 bases and J lost 0 bases. The germline CDR1 and CDR2 sequences are SGHTS and YDEGEE. The CDR3 sequence is 15 residues long. The CDR3 DNA reads as TGTGCCAGCAGCTTACAGGGGCCTAGCAATCAGCCCCAGCATTTT. It codes for CASSLQGPSNQPQHF.

CDR3 sequence (DNA): TGTGCCAGCAGCCGTGCTTCCGGCCGGGGGGACAATGAGCAGTTCTTC. Encoded protein: CASSRASGRGDNEQFF. This chain joins TRBV7-8 and TRBJ2-1; 7 nucleotides align to TRBD2. Germline trimming cut 5 bases from V and 5 bases from J; bases unmatched to any gene: 12. CDR1 and CDR2 (germline): SGHVS, FQNEAQ. This CDR3 spans 16 amino acids.

CDR3 sequence reads: CASSSFSGEGTDTQYF. The CDR3, as DNA: TGTGCCAGCAGCTCCTTTAGCGGGGAGGGCACAGATACGCAGTATTTT. The chain joins TRBV11-3 to TRBJ2-3; 8 bases are a match to TRBD2. V gave up 4 bases and J gave up 1 base; unmatched junction bases: 7. Germline CDR1 SGHNT, CDR2 YENEEA. The CDR3 extends over 16 amino acids.

The V and J genes are TRBV6-1 and TRBJ2-5; 8 bases are a match to TRBD2. Germline CDR1 and CDR2: MNHNS and SASEGT. Trimming at V came to 2 bases and at J to 7 bases, leaving 6 bases not matched to a gene. The CDR3 runs 14 residues. CDR3 protein: CASSEREGGGTQYF. For the CDR3, the DNA is TGTGCCAGCAGTGAACGGGAGGGAGGGGGGACCCAGTACTTC.

The chain combines TRBV6-2 or TRBV6-3 with TRBJ2-1, with D uncertain. Germline V gives CDR1 MNHEY, CDR2 SVGEGT. The CDR3 extends over 16 amino acids. Trimming removed 5 bases at V and 7 bases at J, with 21 bases between. Here the CDR3 reads CASSPLSSVYLNEQFF. The CDR3 DNA sequence: TGTGCCAGCAGTCCCCTTTCGAGCGTCTACCTTAATGAGCAGTTCTTC.

The genes are TRBV9 and TRBJ2-1, with 8 bases matching TRBD2. V lost 0 bases and J lost 3; bases outside the gene matches: 5. Germline CDR1 is SGDLS and CDR2 is YYNGEE. This CDR3 is built from 16 residues. CDR3 sequence (DNA): TGTGCCAGCAGCGTAGACCCCGCGGGGGGCTACAATGAGCAGTTCTTC. As protein: CASSVDPAGGYNEQFF.

The rearrangement uses TRBV18 and TRBJ2-3; D unclear. V shed 3 bases and J shed 0 bases, with 4 bases lying between them. From germline, CDR1 is KGHSH and CDR2 LQKENI. The CDR3 contains 13 residues. The CDR3 sequence is CASSPGSTDTQYF. The CDR3 DNA is TGTGCCAGCTCACCCGGTAGCACAGATACGCAGTATTTT.

The V gene is TRBV6-1, the J gene TRBJ1-2; D unclear. Trimming took off 2 bases at V and 11 bases at J, with 12 bases between the two ends. Germline CDR1 reads MNHNS; CDR2 reads SASEGT. This CDR3 region has 12 residues. CDR3 coding DNA: TGTGCCAGCAGTGAAAGAGAACGGGGTTACACCTTC. Its translation: CASSERERGYTF.

The gene calls are TRBV18 and TRBJ1-1; D may be TRBD1 (5 bases). V shed 2 bases and J shed 8 bases, with 12 bases lying between them. The CDR3 has 13 residues. Germline V gene lookup returns CDR1 KGHSH and CDR2 LQKENI. The CDR3 protein is CASSPRGLDEAFF. In DNA form, the CDR3 reads TGTGCCAGCTCACCAAGGGGATTAGACGAAGCTTTCTTT.

The gene calls are TRBV7-6 and TRBJ1-1; no clear D gene. V lost 5 bases and J 1 base, leaving 8 bases between the germline ends. The CDR3 spans 13 residues. The germline V gene encodes CDR1 SGHVS and CDR2 FNYEAQ. The CDR3 coding sequence is TGTGCCAGCAGCCCAACCGGGAACACTGAAGCTTTCTTT. This sequence encodes CASSPTGNTEAFF. The whole variable domain, filled in from reference TRBV7-6 and TRBJ1-1, reads GAGVSQSPRYKVTKRGQDVALRCDPISGHVSLYWYRQALGQGPEFLTYFNYEAQQDKSGLPNDRFSAERPEGSISTLTIQRTEQRDSAMYRCASSPTGNTEAFFGQGTRLTVV.